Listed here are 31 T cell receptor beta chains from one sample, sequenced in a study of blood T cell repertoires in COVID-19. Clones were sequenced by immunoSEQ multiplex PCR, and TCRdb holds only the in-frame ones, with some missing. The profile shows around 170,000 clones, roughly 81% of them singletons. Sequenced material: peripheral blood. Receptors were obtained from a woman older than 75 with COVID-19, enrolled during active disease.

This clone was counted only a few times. CDR3 bases: TGTGCCAGCAGCGAGAGGACAGGGTTCCTCACCGGGGAGCTGTTTTTT. Residues: CASSERTGFLTGELFF. This chain uses TRBV9 with TRBJ2-2, with 8 bases aligning to TRBD1. Per the germline V gene, CDR1 is SGDLS and CDR2 is YYNGEE. The J segment lost 4 bases and the V segment lost 3 bases, leaving 8 bases of the junction unmatched. The CDR3 has 16 amino acids.

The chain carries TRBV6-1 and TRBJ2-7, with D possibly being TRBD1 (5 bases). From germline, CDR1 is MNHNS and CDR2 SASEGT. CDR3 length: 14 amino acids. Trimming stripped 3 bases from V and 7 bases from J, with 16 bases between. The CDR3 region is CASSDSRVVGEQYF. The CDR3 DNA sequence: TGTGCCAGCAGTGACAGCAGGGTTGTGGGAGAGCAGTACTTC.

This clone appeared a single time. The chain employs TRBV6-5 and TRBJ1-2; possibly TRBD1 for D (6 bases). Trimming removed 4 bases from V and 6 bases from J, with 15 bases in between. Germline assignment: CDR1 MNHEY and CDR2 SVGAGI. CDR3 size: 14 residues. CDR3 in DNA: TGTGCCAGCAGTTCCACTACAGGGTCTCATGGCTACACCTTC. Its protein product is CASSSTTGSHGYTF.

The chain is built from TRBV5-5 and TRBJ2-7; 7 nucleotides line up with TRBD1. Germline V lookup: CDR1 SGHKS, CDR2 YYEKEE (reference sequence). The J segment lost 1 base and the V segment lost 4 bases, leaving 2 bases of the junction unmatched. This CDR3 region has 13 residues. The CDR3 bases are TGTGCCAGCAGCGTGGGACAGTCCTACGAGCAGTACTTC. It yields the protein CASSVGQSYEQYF. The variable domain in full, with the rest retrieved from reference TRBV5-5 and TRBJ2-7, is DAGVTQSPTHLIKTRGQQVTLRCSPISGHKSVSWYQQVLGQGPQFIFQYYEKEERGRGNFPDRFSARQFPNYSSELNVNALLLGDSALYLCASSVGQSYEQYFGPGTRLTVT.

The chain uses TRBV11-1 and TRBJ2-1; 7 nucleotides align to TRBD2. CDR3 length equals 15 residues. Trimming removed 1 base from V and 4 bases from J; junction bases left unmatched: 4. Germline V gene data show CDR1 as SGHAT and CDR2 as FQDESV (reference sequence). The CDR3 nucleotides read TGTGCCAGCAGCTTAGAGGCTAGCGGATACAATGAGCAGTTCTTC. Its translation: CASSLEASGYNEQFF.

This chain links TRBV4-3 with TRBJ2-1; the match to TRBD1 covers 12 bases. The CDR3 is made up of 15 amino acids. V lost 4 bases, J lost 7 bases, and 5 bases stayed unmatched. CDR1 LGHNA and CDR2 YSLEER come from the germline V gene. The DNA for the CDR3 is TGCGCCAGCAGCCGGGGACAGGGGGCGGATAATGAGCAGTTCTTC. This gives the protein CASSRGQGADNEQFF.

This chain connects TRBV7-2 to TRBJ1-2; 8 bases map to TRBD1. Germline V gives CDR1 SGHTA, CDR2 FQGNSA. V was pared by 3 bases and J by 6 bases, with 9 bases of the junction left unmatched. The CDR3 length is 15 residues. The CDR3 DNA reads TGTGCCAGCAGCTTGTCCGTCCAGGACAGGGATGGCTACACCTTC. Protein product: CASSLSVQDRDGYTF. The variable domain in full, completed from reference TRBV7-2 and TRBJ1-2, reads GAGVSQSPSNKVTEKGKDVELRCDPISGHTALYWYRQSLGQGLEFLIYFQGNSAPDKSGLPSDRFSAERTGGSVSTLTIQRTQQEDSAVYLCASSLSVQDRDGYTFGSGTRLTVV.

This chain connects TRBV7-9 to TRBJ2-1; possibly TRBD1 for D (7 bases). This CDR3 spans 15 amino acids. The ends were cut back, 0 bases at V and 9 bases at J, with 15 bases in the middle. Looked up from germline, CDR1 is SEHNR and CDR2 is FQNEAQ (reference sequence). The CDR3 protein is CASSLARRGLFEQFF. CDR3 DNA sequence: TGTGCCAGCAGCTTAGCTCGGAGGGGGCTTTTTGAGCAGTTCTTC.

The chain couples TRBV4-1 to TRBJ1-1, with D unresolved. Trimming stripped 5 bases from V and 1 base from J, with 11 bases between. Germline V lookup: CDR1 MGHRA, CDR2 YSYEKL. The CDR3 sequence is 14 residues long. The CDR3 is CASSASPRNTEAFF. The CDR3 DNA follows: TGCGCCAGCAGCGCCTCTCCGAGGAACACTGAAGCTTTCTTT.

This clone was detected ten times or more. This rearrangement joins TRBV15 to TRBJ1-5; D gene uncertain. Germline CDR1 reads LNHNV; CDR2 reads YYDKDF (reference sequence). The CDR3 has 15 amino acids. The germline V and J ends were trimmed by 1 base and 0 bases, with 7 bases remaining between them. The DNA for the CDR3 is TGTGCCACCAGCAGAGGGCCCGTTAGCAATCAGCCCCAGCATTTT. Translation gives CATSRGPVSNQPQHF.

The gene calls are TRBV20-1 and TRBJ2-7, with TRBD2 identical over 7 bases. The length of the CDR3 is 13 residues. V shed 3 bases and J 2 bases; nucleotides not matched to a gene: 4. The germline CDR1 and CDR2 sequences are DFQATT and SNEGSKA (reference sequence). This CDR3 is CSASPSGTYEQYF. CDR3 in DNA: TGCAGTGCTAGTCCTAGCGGAACCTACGAGCAGTACTTC.

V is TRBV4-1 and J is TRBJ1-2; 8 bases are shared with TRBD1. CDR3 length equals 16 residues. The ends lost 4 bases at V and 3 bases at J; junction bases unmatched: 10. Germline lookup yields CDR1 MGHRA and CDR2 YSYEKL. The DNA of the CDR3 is TGCGCCAGCAGCCTAGACCCAGTACAGGGGGACTATGGCTACACCTTC. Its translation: CASSLDPVQGDYGYTF.

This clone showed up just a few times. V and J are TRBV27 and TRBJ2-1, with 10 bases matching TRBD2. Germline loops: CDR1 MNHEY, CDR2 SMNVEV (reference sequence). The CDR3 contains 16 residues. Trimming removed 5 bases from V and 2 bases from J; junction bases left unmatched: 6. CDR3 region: CASSLQTSGPYNEQFF. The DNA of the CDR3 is TGTGCCAGCAGTCTCCAGACTAGCGGGCCCTACAATGAGCAGTTCTTC.

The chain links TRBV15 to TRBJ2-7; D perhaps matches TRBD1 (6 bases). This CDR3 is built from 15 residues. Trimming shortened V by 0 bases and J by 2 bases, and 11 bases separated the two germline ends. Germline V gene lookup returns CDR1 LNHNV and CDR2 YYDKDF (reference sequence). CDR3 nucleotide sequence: TGTGCCACCAGCAGAGACTTCGGACAGACCTACGAGCAGTACTTC. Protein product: CATSRDFGQTYEQYF. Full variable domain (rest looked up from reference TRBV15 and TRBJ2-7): DAMVIQNPRYQVTQFGKPVTLSCSQTLNHNVMYWYQQKSSQAPKLLFHYYDKDFNNEADTPDNFQSRRPNTSFCFLDIRSPGLGDTAMYLCATSRDFGQTYEQYFGPGTRLTVT.

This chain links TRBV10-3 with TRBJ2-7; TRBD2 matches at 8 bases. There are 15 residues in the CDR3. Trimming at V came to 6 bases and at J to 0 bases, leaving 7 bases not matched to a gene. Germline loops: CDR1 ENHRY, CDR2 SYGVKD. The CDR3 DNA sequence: TGTGCCATCAGCCCTATAGCGGGGTCCTCCTACGAGCAGTACTTC. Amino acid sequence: CAISPIAGSSYEQYF.

The CDR3 loop reads CASSQETVLRGYTF. The CDR3 DNA is TGTGCCAGCTCACAGGAGACAGTGCTCCGGGGCTACACCTTC. The V and J genes are TRBV18 and TRBJ1-2; D may be TRBD1 (5 bases). Germline V CDR1 and CDR2: KGHSH, LQKENI. The germline V and J ends were trimmed by 4 bases and 8 bases, with 17 bases remaining between them. The CDR3 covers 14 residues.

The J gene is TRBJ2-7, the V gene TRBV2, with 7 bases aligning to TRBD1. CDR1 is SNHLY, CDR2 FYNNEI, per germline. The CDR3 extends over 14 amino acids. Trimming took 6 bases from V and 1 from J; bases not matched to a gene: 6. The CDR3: CASRPQGYSYEQYF. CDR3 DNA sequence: TGTGCCAGCAGGCCACAGGGGTATTCCTACGAGCAGTACTTC.

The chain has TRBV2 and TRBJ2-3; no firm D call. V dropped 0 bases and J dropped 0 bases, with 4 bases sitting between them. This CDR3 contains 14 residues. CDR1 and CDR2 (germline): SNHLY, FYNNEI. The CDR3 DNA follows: TGTGCCAGCAGTGAAGCGCGGAGCACAGATACGCAGTATTTT. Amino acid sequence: CASSEARSTDTQYF.

The CDR3 DNA follows: TGTGCCAGCAGTTACCGACAGGGGCGCTATGGCTACACCTTC. This encodes CASSYRQGRYGYTF. This chain joins TRBV28 and TRBJ1-2, with 8 bases lining up with TRBD1. J was trimmed by 4 bases and V by 4 bases; bases with no gene match: 5. Germline lookup yields CDR1 MDHEN and CDR2 SYDVKM. The length of the CDR3 is 14 residues.

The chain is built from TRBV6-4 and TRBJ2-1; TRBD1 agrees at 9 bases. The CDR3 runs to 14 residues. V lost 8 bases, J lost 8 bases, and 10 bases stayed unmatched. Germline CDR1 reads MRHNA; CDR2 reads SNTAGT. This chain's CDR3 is CASRPGQGVHEQFF. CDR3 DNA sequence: TGTGCCAGCCGACCGGGACAGGGTGTCCATGAGCAGTTCTTC.

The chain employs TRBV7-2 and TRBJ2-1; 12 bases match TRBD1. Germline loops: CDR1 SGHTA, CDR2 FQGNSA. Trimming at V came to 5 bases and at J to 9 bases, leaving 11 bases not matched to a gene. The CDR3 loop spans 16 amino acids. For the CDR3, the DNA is TGTGCCAGCAGCCCCCGGGGACAGGGGGCTGGGGGTGAGCAGTTCTTC. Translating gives CASSPRGQGAGGEQFF. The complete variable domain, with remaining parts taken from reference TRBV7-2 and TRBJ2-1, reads GAGVSQSPSNKVTEKGKDVELRCDPISGHTALYWYRQSLGQGLEFLIYFQGNSAPDKSGLPSDRFSAERTGGSVSTLTIQRTQQEDSAVYLCASSPRGQGAGGEQFFGPGTRLTVL.

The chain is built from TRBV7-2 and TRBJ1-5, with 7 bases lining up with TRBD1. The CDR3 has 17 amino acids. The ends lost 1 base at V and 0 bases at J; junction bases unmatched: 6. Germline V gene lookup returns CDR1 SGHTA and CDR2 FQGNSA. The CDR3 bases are TGTGCCAGCAGCTTAGTTATGCAGGGGGGTAGCAATCAGCCCCAGCATTTT. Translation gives CASSLVMQGGSNQPQHF.

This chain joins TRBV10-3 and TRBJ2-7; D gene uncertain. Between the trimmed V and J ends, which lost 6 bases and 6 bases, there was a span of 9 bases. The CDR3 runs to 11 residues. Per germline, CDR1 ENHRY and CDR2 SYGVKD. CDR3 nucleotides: TGTGCCATCAGGTCCCATTCCGAGCAGTACTTC. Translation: CAIRSHSEQYF.

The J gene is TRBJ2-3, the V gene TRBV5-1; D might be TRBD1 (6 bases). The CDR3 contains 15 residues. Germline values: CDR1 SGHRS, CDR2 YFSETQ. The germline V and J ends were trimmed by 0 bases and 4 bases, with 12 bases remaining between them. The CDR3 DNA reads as TGCGCCAGCAGCTTGGACCCTACAGGGCCAGATACGCAGTATTTT. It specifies CASSLDPTGPDTQYF. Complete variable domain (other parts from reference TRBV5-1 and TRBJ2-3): KAGVTQTPRYLIKTRGQQVTLSCSPISGHRSVSWYQQTPGQGLQFLFEYFSETQRNKGNFPGRFSGRQFSNSRSEMNVSTLELGDSALYLCASSLDPTGPDTQYFGPGTRLTVL.

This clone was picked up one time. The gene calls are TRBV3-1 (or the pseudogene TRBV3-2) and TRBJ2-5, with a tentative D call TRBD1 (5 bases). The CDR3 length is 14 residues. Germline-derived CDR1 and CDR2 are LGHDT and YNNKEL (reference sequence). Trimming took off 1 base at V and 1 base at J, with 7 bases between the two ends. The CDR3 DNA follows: TGTGCCAGCAGCCAAGTCAGGGTCCAAGAGACCCAGTACTTC. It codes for CASSQVRVQETQYF.

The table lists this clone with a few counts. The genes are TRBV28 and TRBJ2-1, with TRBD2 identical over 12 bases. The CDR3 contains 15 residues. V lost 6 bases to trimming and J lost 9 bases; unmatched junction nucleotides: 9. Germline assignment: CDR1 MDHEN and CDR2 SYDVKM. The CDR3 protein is CASSLTSGSLREQFF. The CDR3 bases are TGTGCCAGCAGCCTGACTAGCGGGAGTTTGCGTGAGCAGTTCTTC. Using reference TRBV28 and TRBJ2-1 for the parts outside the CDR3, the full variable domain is DVKVTQSSRYLVKRTGEKVFLECVQDMDHENMFWYRQDPGLGLRLIYFSYDVKMKEKGDIPEGYSVSREKKERFSLILESASTNQTSMYLCASSLTSGSLREQFFGPGTRLTVL.

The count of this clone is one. The CDR3 sequence is CASSLVTQNNEQFF. CDR3 DNA: TGCGCCAGCAGCTTGGTTACGCAGAACAATGAGCAGTTCTTC. This rearrangement joins TRBV5-1 to TRBJ2-1; D ambiguous. Germline V CDR1 and CDR2: SGHRS, YFSETQ. Between the trimmed V and J ends, which lost 0 bases and 5 bases, there was a span of 9 bases. CDR3 size: 14 residues.

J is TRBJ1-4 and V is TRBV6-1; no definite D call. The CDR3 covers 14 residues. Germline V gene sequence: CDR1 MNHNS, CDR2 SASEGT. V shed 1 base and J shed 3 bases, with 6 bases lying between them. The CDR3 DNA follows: TGTGCCAGCAGTGAAGGGCAAGCTAATGAAAAACTGTTTTTT. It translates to CASSEGQANEKLFF.

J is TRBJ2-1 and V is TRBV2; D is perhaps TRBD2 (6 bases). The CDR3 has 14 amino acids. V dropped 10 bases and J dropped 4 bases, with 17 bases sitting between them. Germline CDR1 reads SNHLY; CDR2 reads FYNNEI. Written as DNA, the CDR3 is TGTGCCACCGCGGAGGCCGGGGGATACAATGAGCAGTTCTTC. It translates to CATAEAGGYNEQFF.

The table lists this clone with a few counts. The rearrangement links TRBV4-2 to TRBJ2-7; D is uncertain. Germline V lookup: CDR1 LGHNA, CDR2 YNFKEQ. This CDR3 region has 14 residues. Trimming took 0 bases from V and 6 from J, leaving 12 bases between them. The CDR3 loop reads CASSQDRVPREQYF. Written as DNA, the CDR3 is TGTGCCAGCAGCCAAGATCGGGTCCCCCGCGAGCAGTACTTC.

DNA for the CDR3: TGTGCCAGTAGTATGGGACAGCGCTCTGGAAACACCATATATTTT. Its protein product is CASSMGQRSGNTIYF. This chain connects TRBV19 to TRBJ1-3, with TRBD1 identical over 7 bases. V shed 3 bases, J shed 0 bases, and the junction held 2 bases outside the gene matches. CDR1 is LNHDA and CDR2 is SQIVND in the germline V gene (reference sequence). This CDR3 has 15 residues.